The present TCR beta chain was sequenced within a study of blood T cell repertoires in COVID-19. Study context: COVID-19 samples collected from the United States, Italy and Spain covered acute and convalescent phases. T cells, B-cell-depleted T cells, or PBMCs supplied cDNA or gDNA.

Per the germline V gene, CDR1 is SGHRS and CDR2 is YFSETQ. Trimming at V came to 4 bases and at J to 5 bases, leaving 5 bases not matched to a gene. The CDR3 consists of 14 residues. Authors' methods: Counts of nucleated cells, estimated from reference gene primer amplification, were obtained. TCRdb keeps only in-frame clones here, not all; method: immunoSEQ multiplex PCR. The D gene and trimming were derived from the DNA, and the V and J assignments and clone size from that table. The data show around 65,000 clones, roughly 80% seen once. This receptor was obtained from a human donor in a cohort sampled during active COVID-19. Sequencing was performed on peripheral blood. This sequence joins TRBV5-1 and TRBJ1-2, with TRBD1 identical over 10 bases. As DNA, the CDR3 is TGCGCCAGCAGCACCAGGACAGGGGGATATGGCTACACCTTC. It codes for CASSTRTGGYGYTF.